This T cell receptor (beta chain) appears in the sequencing data of a study of blood T cell repertoires in COVID-19. As for the study in general: The cDNA or gDNA used as material had been derived from T cells, B-cell-depleted T cells, or PBMCs.

Seattle enrolled patients during active infection and tracked them longitudinally. Here immunoSEQ multiplex PCR was the method, and the copy in TCRdb shows in-frame clones only, minus some. The sample includes about 130,000 clones, about 89% of them seen just once. Source material: peripheral blood. This TCR was recovered from a man between 60 and 75 years old with COVID-19, enrolled during active disease.

The CDR3 reads CASRRLAGYQETQYF. In nucleotides, the CDR3 is TGTGCCAGCAGGCGTCTAGCGGGTTATCAAGAGACCCAGTACTTC. The gene calls are TRBV3-1 (or the pseudogene TRBV3-2) and TRBJ2-5, with 8 bases aligning to TRBD2. This CDR3 region has 15 residues. The junction had 8 bases not matched to a gene; V was cut back by 6 bases and J by 2 bases. Germline V gene sequence: CDR1 LGHDT, CDR2 YNNKEL (reference sequence).